This TCR beta chain was documented in a study of T cells in Graves' hyperthyroidism and ophthalmopathy. Study-level information: Before any treatment, at initial diagnosis, peripheral blood was collected.

The sample holds many counts of this clonotype. The diagnostic basis comprised clinical symptoms, serum thyroxine and TRAb, thyroid ultrasound and orbital computed tomography. The authors took PBMCs from 10 ml fresh peripheral blood. Researchers amplified the TCR beta CDR3 regions from RNA transcripts. The primer set for the first-round RT-PCR of the TCR CDR3 was HTBI. MiXCR, applied by TCRdb to the multiplex PCR reads, yields one record per CDR3 protein. Among about 360,000 distinct CDR3 sequences listed, 13% were seen once. The length of the CDR3 is 17 residues. The V and J ends lost 3 bases and 3 bases, in that order; junction bases with no gene match: 9. CDR1 SGDLS and CDR2 YYNGEE come from the germline V gene.

The genes are TRBV9 and TRBJ2-7, with 13 bases matching TRBD2. Sequencing used blood. This receptor was identified in a woman younger than 35 with Graves' hyperthyroidism. The CDR3 loop is CASSEPRGTSGIYEQYF. CDR3 bases: TGTGCCAGCAGCGAGCCCCGAGGGACTAGCGGGATCTACGAGCAGTACTTC. Variable domain in full (rest from reference TRBV9 and TRBJ2-7): DSGVTQTPKHLITATGQRVTLRCSPRSGDLSVYWYQQSLDQGLQFLIQYYNGEERAKGNILERFSAQQFPDLHSELNLSSLELGDSALYFCASSEPRGTSGIYEQYFGPGTRLTVT.